A selection of T cell receptor beta chains follows, all from one sample in a study of human T cells and chemical hapten exposure. TCRdb analysed the RACE reads with MiXCR anew, one entry per CDR3 protein. The table has about 130,000 distinct CDR3 sequences, 8.5% to 9.5% seen once. The sequenced sample was whole blood. Every receptor here comes from a male donor in good health. Some clones in this sample may be carry-over from other donors' samples. CDR3s include the opening cysteine and the closing phenylalanine or tryptophan. A D gene is named only where the DNA matches it firmly. Size is omitted from some rows. Given values are once, few, many or a class for expanded clones.

CASSPGLADYEQYF | TGTGCCAGCAGCCCGGGACTAGCGGACTACGAGCAGTACTTC | TRBV12-3/TRBV12-4 | TRBD2 | TRBJ2-7 | few
CASRMGQNYGYTF | TGTGCCAGCAGAATGGGACAGAACTATGGCTACACCTTC | TRBV12-3/TRBV12-4 | TRBD1 | TRBJ1-2 | many
CSAPALRTDTQYF | TGCAGTGCGCCGGCCCTCAGAACAGATACGCAGTATTTT | TRBV20-1 | - | TRBJ2-3 | few
CSARDLGQHEQYF | TGCAGTGCTAGAGATCTTGGGCAGCACGAGCAGTACTTC | TRBV20-1 | - | TRBJ2-7 | few
CASSQDGQPKAGELFF | TGCGCCAGCAGCCAAGATGGGCAGCCGAAAGCCGGGGAGCTGTTTTTT | TRBV4-1 | - | TRBJ2-2 | few
CASSQQGSETQYF | TGTGCCAGCAGCCAACAGGGGAGCGAGACCCAGTACTTC | TRBV14 | - | TRBJ2-5 | -
CASSPQTVPNGYTF | TGTGCCAGCAGCCCCCAAACCGTGCCAAATGGCTACACCTTC | TRBV11-2 | - | TRBJ1-2 | -
CASTPRAGDNEQFF | TGTGCCAGCACACCAAGGGCAGGGGACAATGAGCAGTTCTTC | TRBV7-2 | - | TRBJ2-1 | -
CASSLEGRQETQYF | TGCGCCAGCAGCTTGGAAGGGAGACAAGAGACCCAGTACTTC | TRBV5-1 | - | TRBJ2-5 | many
CASSPPGGGRWNTEAFF | TGTGCCAGCAGCCCACCGGGTGGAGGGCGGTGGAACACTGAAGCTTTCTTT | TRBV7-8 | - | TRBJ1-1 | -
CASSSGGARTGELFF | TGTGCCAGCAGCTCAGGGGGTGCGAGGACCGGGGAGCTGTTTTTT | TRBV12-3/TRBV12-4 | TRBD1 | TRBJ2-2 | many
CASSLGAGLSTEAFF | TGTGCCAGCAGCTTGGGGGCCGGCCTTAGCACTGAAGCTTTCTTT | TRBV5-6 | - | TRBJ1-1 | -
CASSSIPGGEAFF | TGTGCCAGCAGCTCGATTCCGGGAGGTGAAGCTTTCTTT | TRBV7-9 | - | TRBJ1-1 | -
CASYPLRAGGSYEQYF | TGTGCCAGCTACCCCCTCCGGGCCGGCGGATCCTACGAGCAGTACTTC | TRBV6-1 | - | TRBJ2-7 | few
CASSLGGLAVITDTQYF | TGTGCCAGCAGCTTAGGGGGACTAGCGGTGATCACAGATACGCAGTATTTT | TRBV11-1 | TRBD2 | TRBJ2-3 | -
CAAGGARGNTEAFF | TGTGCCGCGGGGGGGGCGCGGGGGAACACTGAAGCTTTCTTT | TRBV27 | - | TRBJ1-1 | few
CASSELEGFQPQHF | TGTGCCAGCAGTGAATTGGAGGGTTTCCAGCCCCAGCATTTT | TRBV25-1 | - | TRBJ1-5 | many
CASSPRNQPQHF | TGTGCCAGCAGCCCCCGGAATCAGCCCCAGCATTTT | TRBV12-3/TRBV12-4 | - | TRBJ1-5 | few
CASSLDGRETDTGELFF | TGCGCCAGCAGCTTGGATGGGCGGGAGACGGACACCGGGGAGCTGTTTTTT | TRBV5-1 | TRBD2 | TRBJ2-2 | -
CSARDPRGQGGNQKLFF | TGCAGTGCTAGAGATCCCAGGGGGCAAGGCGGTAATCAAAAACTGTTTTTT | TRBV20-1 | TRBD1 | TRBJ1-4 | many
CASSQVPSGIYEQYF | TGCGCCAGCAGCCAAGTCCCTAGCGGGATTTACGAGCAGTACTTC | TRBV4-1 | TRBD2 | TRBJ2-7 | many
CASSQIGQNYGYTF | TGTGCCAGCAGCCAAATTGGACAGAACTATGGCTACACCTTC | TRBV3-1 | - | TRBJ1-2 | few
CASRDVLHNEQFF | TGTGCCAGCCGGGACGTACTCCACAATGAGCAGTTCTTC | TRBV6-5 | - | TRBJ2-1 | few
CASSSDVGANRELFF | TGTGCCAGCAGCTCTGACGTGGGTGCTAACCGGGAGCTGTTTTTT | TRBV12-3/TRBV12-4 | - | TRBJ2-2 | -
CASFSRVNTEAFF | TGTGCCAGCTTCAGCAGAGTGAACACTGAAGCTTTCTTT | TRBV7-9 | - | TRBJ1-1 | -
CASSLEEAGTGELFF | TGTGCCAGCAGCTTAGAGGAGGCAGGGACCGGGGAGCTGTTTTTT | TRBV7-2 | - | TRBJ2-2 | few
CASSDAARYQETQYF | TGTGCCAGTTCCGACGCGGCCCGGTACCAAGAGACCCAGTACTTC | TRBV7-6 | - | TRBJ2-5 | many
CSVEKGKGSYNEQFF | TGCAGCGTTGAGAAGGGAAAGGGCTCCTACAATGAGCAGTTCTTC | TRBV29-1 | - | TRBJ2-1 | few
CASSSDRTASGSTDTQYF | TGTGCCAGCAGTTCCGACCGAACCGCTAGCGGGAGCACAGATACGCAGTATTTT | TRBV6-6 | TRBD2 | TRBJ2-3 | few
CASSERRMYEQYF | TGTGCCAGCAGTGAGCGTAGGATGTACGAGCAGTACTTC | TRBV2 | - | TRBJ2-7 | -
CASSSGTSDPDNEQFF | TGTGCCAGCAGCTCTGGGACTAGCGATCCAGACAATGAGCAGTTCTTC | TRBV3-1 | TRBD2 | TRBJ2-1 | many
CASRRPRAPRNDTQYF | TGTGCCAGCAGGCGGCCGAGGGCCCCTCGCAATGATACGCAGTATTTT | TRBV2 | - | TRBJ2-3 | few
CASSQEQAVHYEQYF | TGCGCCAGCAGCCAAGAACAGGCGGTTCACTACGAGCAGTACTTC | TRBV4-1 | - | TRBJ2-7 | -
CASSYSAVGTEAFF | TGTGCCAGCAGTTACTCGGCCGTCGGCACTGAAGCTTTCTTT | TRBV6-2/TRBV6-3 | - | TRBJ1-1 | many
CASSLAPGIGYEQYF | TGTGCCAGCAGCTTAGCCCCGGGAATCGGCTACGAGCAGTACTTC | TRBV7-2 | - | TRBJ2-7 | many
CASSLAGAAGYTF | TGTGCCAGCAGTTTAGCGGGGGCGGCTGGCTACACCTTC | TRBV27 | - | TRBJ1-2 | few
CSAQRQGVNEQYF | TGCAGTGCCCAACGGCAGGGGGTGAATGAGCAGTACTTC | TRBV20-1 | TRBD1 | TRBJ2-7 | -
CASSPGLAGGPAGELFF | TGTGCCAGCAGCCCGGGGCTAGCGGGGGGGCCTGCCGGGGAGCTGTTTTTT | TRBV9 | TRBD2 | TRBJ2-2 | many
CASSLGGAGEQYF | TGTGCCAGCAGCTTAGGTGGAGCGGGGGAGCAGTACTTC | TRBV7-2 | TRBD2 | TRBJ2-7 | -
CASSYAGTGRKTEAFF | TGTGCCAGCAGTTACGCCGGGACAGGGAGGAAAACTGAAGCTTTCTTT | TRBV6-5 | TRBD1 | TRBJ1-1 | many
CASSFGQGLQETQYF | TGTGCCAGCAGCTTCGGCCAGGGCCTCCAAGAGACCCAGTACTTC | TRBV7-2 | - | TRBJ2-5 | -